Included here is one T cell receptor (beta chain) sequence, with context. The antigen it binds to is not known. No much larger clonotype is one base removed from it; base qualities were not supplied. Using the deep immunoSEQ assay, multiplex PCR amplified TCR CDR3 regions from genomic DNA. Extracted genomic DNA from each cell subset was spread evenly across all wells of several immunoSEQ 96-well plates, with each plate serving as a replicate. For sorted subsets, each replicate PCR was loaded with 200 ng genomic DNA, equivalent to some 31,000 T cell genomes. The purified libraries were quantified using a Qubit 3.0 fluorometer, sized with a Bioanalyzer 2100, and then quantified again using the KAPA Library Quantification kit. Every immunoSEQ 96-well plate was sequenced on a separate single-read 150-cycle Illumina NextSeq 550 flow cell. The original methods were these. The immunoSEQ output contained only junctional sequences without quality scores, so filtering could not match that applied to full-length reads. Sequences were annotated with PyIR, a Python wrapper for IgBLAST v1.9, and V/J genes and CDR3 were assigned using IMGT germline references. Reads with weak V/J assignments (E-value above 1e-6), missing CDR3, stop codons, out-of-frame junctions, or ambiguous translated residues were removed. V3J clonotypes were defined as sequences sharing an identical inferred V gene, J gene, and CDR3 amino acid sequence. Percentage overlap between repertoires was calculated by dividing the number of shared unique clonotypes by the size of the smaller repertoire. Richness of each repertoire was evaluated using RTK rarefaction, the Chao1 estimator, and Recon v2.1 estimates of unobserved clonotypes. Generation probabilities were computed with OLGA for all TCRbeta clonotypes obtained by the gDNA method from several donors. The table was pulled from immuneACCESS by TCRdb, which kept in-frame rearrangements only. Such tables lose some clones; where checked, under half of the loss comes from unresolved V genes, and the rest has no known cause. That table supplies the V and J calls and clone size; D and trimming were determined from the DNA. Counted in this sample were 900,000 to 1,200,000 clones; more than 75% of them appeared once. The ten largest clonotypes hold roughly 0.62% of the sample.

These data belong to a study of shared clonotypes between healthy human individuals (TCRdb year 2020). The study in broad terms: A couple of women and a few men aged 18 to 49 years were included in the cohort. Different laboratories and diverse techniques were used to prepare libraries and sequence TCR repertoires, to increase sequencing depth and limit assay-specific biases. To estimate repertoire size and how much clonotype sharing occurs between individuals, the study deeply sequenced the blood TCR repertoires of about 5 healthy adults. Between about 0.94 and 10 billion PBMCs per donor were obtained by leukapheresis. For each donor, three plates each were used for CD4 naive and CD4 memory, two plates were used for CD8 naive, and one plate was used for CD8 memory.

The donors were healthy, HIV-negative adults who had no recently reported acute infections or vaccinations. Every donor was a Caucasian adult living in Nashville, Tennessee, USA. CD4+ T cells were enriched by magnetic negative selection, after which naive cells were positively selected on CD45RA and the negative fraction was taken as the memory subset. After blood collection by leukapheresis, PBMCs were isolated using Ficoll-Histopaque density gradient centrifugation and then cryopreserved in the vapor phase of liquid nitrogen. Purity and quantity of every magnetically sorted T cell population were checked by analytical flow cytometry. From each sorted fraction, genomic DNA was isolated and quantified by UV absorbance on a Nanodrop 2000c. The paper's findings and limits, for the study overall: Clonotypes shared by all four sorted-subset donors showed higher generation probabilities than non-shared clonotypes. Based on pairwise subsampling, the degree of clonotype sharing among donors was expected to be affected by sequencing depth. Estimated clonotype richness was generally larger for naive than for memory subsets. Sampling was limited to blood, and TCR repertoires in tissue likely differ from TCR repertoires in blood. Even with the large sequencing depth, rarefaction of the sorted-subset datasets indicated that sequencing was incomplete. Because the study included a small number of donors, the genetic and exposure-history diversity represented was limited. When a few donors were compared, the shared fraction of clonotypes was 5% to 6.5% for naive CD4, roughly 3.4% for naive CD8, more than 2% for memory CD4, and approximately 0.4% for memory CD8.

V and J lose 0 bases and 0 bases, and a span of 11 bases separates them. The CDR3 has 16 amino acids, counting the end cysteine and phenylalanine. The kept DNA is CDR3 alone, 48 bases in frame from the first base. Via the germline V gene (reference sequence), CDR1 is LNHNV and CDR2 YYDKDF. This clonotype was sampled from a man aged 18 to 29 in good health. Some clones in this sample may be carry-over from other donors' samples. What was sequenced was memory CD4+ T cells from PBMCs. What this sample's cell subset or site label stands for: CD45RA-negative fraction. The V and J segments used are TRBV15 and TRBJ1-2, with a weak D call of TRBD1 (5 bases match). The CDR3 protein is CATSREGVTTNYGYTF. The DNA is TGTGCCACCAGCAGAGAAGGGGTGACAACTAACTATGGCTACACCTTC.